A selection of T cell receptor beta chains follows, all from one sample in a study of CD8 T cells in ankylosing spondylitis. TCRdb independently ran MiXCR on the 5' RACE reads; one entry per CDR3 protein. This sample has approximately 250,000 distinct CDR3 sequences, with under 35% found just once. Material: blood, either unsorted or a sorted T cell fraction (not recorded which). Receptor source: a male donor with ankylosing spondylitis or in good health (not recorded which). The CDR3 runs from the conserved cysteine through the conserved F or W. D genes are given only for firm matches. A clone size is listed for some rows: how often the clone was seen (once, few, many), or a class if it is expanded.

J | D | V | size | DNA | CDR3
TRBJ2-3 | TRBD2 | TRBV10-3 | few | TGTGCCATCAGTGATTCTAGCGGGGGAGCCGCTAGCACAGATACGCAGTATTTT | CAISDSSGGAASTDTQYF
TRBJ2-1 | NA | TRBV20-1 | NA | TGCAGTGCTAGAATCGCAGGGGGGAATTACAATGAGCAGTTCTTC | CSARIAGGNYNEQFF
TRBJ2-3 | NA | TRBV20-1 | NA | TGCAGTGCTAGAGATATGGACTGGGAGAGAGATACGCAGTATTTT | CSARDMDWERDTQYF
TRBJ2-7 | NA | TRBV15 | NA | TGTGCCACCAGCAGAGATGAGGGCGAGCAGTACTTC | CATSRDEGEQYF
TRBJ1-5 | TRBD1 | TRBV20-1 | NA | TGCAGTGCTAGAGTGGCCAGGGGGCGGTTATTCGAGGCCCAGCATTTT | CSARVARGRLFEAQHF
TRBJ2-5 | NA | TRBV7-2 | NA | TGTGCCAGCAGCTTAGCTAGGACTAACCAAGAGACCCAGTACTTC | CASSLARTNQETQYF
TRBJ2-1 | NA | TRBV7-9 | NA | TGTGCCAGCAGCTCGGGACTTGTGGCTTTACAGGAGCAGTTCTTC | CASSSGLVALQEQFF
TRBJ2-1 | TRBD1 | TRBV28 | few | TGTGCCAGCATGGACAGGTCCTACAATGAGCAGTTCTTC | CASMDRSYNEQFF
TRBJ2-7 | NA | TRBV2 | few | TGTGCCAGCAAGGAGTGGAGCTCCTACGAGCAGTACTTC | CASKEWSSYEQYF
TRBJ2-7 | NA | TRBV5-6 | NA | TGTGCCAGCAGCTTGATAACGGGCCCCTATAGGAGCTACGAGCAGTACTTC | CASSLITGPYRSYEQYF
TRBJ2-7 | NA | TRBV7-6 | once | TGTGCCAGCAGCACCGGACAGATACCCTACGAGCAGTACTTC | CASSTGQIPYEQYF
TRBJ1-2 | NA | TRBV6-1 | many | TGTGCCAGCATCTCTACAGGGTCGAACGGCTACACCTTC | CASISTGSNGYTF
TRBJ2-1 | TRBD2 | TRBV20-1 | NA | TGCAGTGCTCAAAAGCCCGGGACTAGCGGATCCTACTACAATGAGCAGTTCTTC | CSAQKPGTSGSYYNEQFF
TRBJ2-7 | NA | TRBV29-1 | NA | TGCAGCGTGATGCTAAGCAGGGATGGGGTCGAGCAGTACTTC | CSVMLSRDGVEQYF
TRBJ2-3 | NA | TRBV28 | NA | TGTGCCAGCAGTTTACGCTGGGGGCGCGTGCGGTATTTT | CASSLRWGRVRYF
TRBJ2-2 | TRBD2 | TRBV5-1 | few | TGCGCCAGCAGCCCCGACGGACTAGCGAACACCGGGGAGCTGTTTTTT | CASSPDGLANTGELFF
TRBJ2-7 | NA | TRBV4-1 | few | TGCGCCAGCAGCCAAGAGGGCAGGGGTGCCTACGAGCAGTACTTC | CASSQEGRGAYEQYF
TRBJ2-7 | TRBD1 | TRBV11-2 | NA | TGTGCCAGCAGCTTATGGGACAGGGTGTACGAGCAGTACTTC | CASSLWDRVYEQYF
TRBJ1-1 | NA | TRBV10-3 | NA | TGTGCCATCAGATTGGCGGGGGAAGCTTTCTTT | CAIRLAGEAFF
TRBJ1-6 | NA | TRBV6-5 | NA | TGTGCCAGCAGGCCCAATTCACCCCTCCACTTT | CASRPNSPLHF
TRBJ1-2 | NA | TRBV28 | NA | TGTGCCAGCAGTCCCGTGGGACCGGTGGGGGGCTACACCTTC | CASSPVGPVGGYTF
TRBJ2-5 | TRBD1 | TRBV7-9 | NA | TGTGCCAGCACCTACGCAGGGGGAGAGACCCAGTACTTC | CASTYAGGETQYF
TRBJ2-7 | TRBD2 | TRBV20-1 | few | TGCAGTGCTAGAGAGGGCGGGGGGGCCCGCGAGCAGTACTTC | CSAREGGGAREQYF
TRBJ1-2 | NA | TRBV6-1 | NA | TGTGCCAGCAGTACGGGGGTTGAGAGCAGGGGCTACACCTTC | CASSTGVESRGYTF
TRBJ2-5 | NA | TRBV12-3/TRBV12-4 | many | TGTGCCAGCAGTCTGCCCGGACAAGAGACCCAGTACTTC | CASSLPGQETQYF
TRBJ1-1 | NA | TRBV29-1 | NA | TGCAGCTCCCGCGGGAACACTGAAGCTTTCTTT | CSSRGNTEAFF
TRBJ2-1 | TRBD2 | TRBV5-1 | few | TGCGCCAGCAGCCGACTAGCTGGCAGCTACAATGAGCAGTTCTTC | CASSRLAGSYNEQFF
TRBJ1-6 | NA | TRBV29-1 | few | TGCAGCGTTGCCGTAGACTTTAATTCACCCCTCCACTTT | CSVAVDFNSPLHF
TRBJ2-5 | NA | TRBV29-1 | many | TGCAGCGTTCGGGTGACAGAAGAGACCCAGTACTTC | CSVRVTEETQYF
TRBJ2-7 | NA | TRBV20-1 | many | TGCAGTGCAGCCCACCAGAACGAGCAGTACTTC | CSAAHQNEQYF